These 3 T cell receptor beta chains share one sample of origin, sequenced in a study of T cell responses to AZD1222 COVID-19 vaccine (dated by TCRdb to about 2021). To prepare the library, the immunoSEQ multiplex PCR assay was applied. TCRdb mirrors the immuneACCESS table, restricted to in-frame sequences. Some clones are absent from its copies; in checked studies, under half trace to an unresolved V gene, and the reason for the others is unknown. In this sample the table shows about 79,000 clones, roughly nine tenths of which occur a single time. Roughly 31% of the sample goes to the ten largest clones. What the time point label conveys for this sample: about 28 days (+/-7) after the second vaccine dose. The material was peripheral blood, obtained 28 days after the second AZD1222 dose. These receptors all come from an adult who received the AZD1222 COVID-19 vaccine.

The chain joins TRBV5-3 to TRBJ1-5, with D possibly TRBD1 on 5 matching bases. TRBV5-3 is flagged as an ORF with uncertain function. This CDR3 is 16 amino acids long. The germline V and J ends were trimmed by 4 bases and 7 bases, with 21 bases remaining between them. The CDR3 sequence is CARSPHGFPGYQPQHF. For the CDR3, the DNA is TGTGCCAGAAGCCCCCATGGGTTCCCAGGGTACCAGCCCCAGCATTTT.

This clone was picked up one time. The chain employs TRBV9 and TRBJ1-1; D is perhaps TRBD1 (6 bases). Trimming left V 3 bases short and J 3 bases short, with 15 bases between. CDR1 is SGDLS and CDR2 is YYNGEE in the germline V gene. CDR3 length: 15 residues. The DNA for the CDR3 is TGTGCCAGCAGCGGCTCGTGGACAGCCCACACTGAAGCTTTCTTT. Translating it yields CASSGSWTAHTEAFF.

The chain combines TRBV4-3 with TRBJ1-1; D is unclear. This CDR3 spans 14 amino acids. With 0 bases removed from V and 0 bases from J, the gap between germline ends came to 5 bases. Germline CDR1 reads LGHNA; CDR2 reads YSLEER. CDR3 in DNA: TGCGCCAGCAGCCAAGATAACATGAACACTGAAGCTTTCTTT. It is translated as CASSQDNMNTEAFF.